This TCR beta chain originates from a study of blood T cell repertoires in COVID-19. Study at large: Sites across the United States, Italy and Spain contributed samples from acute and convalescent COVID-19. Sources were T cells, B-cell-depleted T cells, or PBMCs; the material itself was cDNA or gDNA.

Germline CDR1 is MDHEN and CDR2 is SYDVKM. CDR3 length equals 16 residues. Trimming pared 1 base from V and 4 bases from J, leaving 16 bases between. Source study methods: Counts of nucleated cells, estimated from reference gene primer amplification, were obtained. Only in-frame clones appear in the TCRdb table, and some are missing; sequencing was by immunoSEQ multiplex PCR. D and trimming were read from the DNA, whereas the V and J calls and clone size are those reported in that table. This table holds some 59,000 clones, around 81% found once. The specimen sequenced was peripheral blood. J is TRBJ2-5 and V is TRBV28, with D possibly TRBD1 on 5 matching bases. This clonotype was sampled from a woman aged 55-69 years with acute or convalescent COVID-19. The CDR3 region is CASSLLGALRGETQYF. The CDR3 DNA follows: TGTGCCAGCAGTTTATTAGGGGCACTGAGAGGAGAGACCCAGTACTTC.